This T cell receptor beta chain originates from a study of blood T cell repertoires in COVID-19. On the study more broadly: Material from acute and convalescent COVID-19 was sourced from the United States, Italy and Spain. T cells, B-cell-depleted T cells, or PBMCs provided the cDNA or gDNA that served as material.

Authors' processing steps: For nucleated cells, counts were estimated from reference gene primer amplification. Profiling relied on immunoSEQ multiplex PCR, and the TCRdb table lists in-frame clones only, not all of them. The V and J calls and clone size were taken over from that table, and D and trimming were inferred from the DNA. The repertoire holds roughly 72,000 clones, 88% seen once, with less than 45% in the top ten. V lost 6 bases to trimming and J lost 1 base; unmatched junction nucleotides: 4. Germline V gene data show CDR1 as MNHEY and CDR2 as SVGAGI. This CDR3 region has 14 residues. The rearrangement uses TRBV6-5 and TRBJ2-5; TRBD2 aligns across 8 bases. Sample: peripheral blood. The clonotype comes from a human donor in a cohort sampled during active COVID-19. The CDR3 DNA is TGTGCCAGCAGGGGAACTAGCGGCCAAGAGACCCAGTACTTC. Residues: CASRGTSGQETQYF.